The next 17 T cell receptor beta chains were all read from a single sample in a study of T cells after yellow fever vaccination. TCRdb reprocessed the 5' RACE reads with MiXCR, giving one entry per CDR3 protein. The table records 300,000 or so distinct CDR3 sequences, around 6.8% of them present only once. Sequenced material: PBMCs, taken more than 35 days after the first yellow fever vaccination. These receptors originate from a man aged 18-30 years who received the YFV17D yellow fever vaccine.

The V and J genes are TRBV7-9 and TRBJ2-5; D unresolved. CDR1 is SEHNR and CDR2 is FQNEAQ in the germline V gene (reference sequence). The CDR3 has 14 amino acids. V lost 0 bases, J lost 1 base, and 6 bases lay in between. This CDR3 reads CASSLAVFQETQYF. The CDR3 DNA follows: TGTGCCAGCAGCTTAGCGGTGTTCCAAGAGACCCAGTACTTC.

This chain uses TRBV5-1 with TRBJ2-6, with D uncertain. The CDR3 covers 16 residues. V was shortened by 0 bases and J by 4 bases, with 11 bases between the two germline ends. Germline loops: CDR1 SGHRS, CDR2 YFSETQ. CDR3 residues: CASSLVPTLGANVLTF. The CDR3 DNA sequence: TGCGCCAGCAGCTTGGTTCCTACTCTGGGGGCCAACGTCCTGACTTTC.

The chain combines TRBV4-3 with TRBJ2-5; D remains unclear. CDR1 is LGHNA and CDR2 is YSLEER in the germline V gene. The CDR3 sequence is 14 residues long. With 1 base removed from V and 4 bases from J, the gap between germline ends came to 10 bases. CDR3 in amino acids: CASSQGPVRETQYF. CDR3 sequence (DNA): TGCGCCAGCAGCCAAGGCCCCGTCCGAGAGACCCAGTACTTC.

There are many counts of this clonotype. This chain links TRBV20-1 with TRBJ1-2; the match to TRBD1 covers 7 bases. Per germline, CDR1 DFQATT and CDR2 SNEGSKA (reference sequence). Trimming cost V 1 base and J 1 base; bases outside gene matches: 3. This CDR3 has 14 amino acids. The DNA for the CDR3 is TGCAGTGCTAGAGGCGCAGGGGGTAACTATGGCTACACCTTC. Its translation: CSARGAGGNYGYTF.

This clonotype was seen a handful of times. The chain links TRBV29-1 to TRBJ2-3; D not certain. The CDR3 is 12 amino acids. CDR1 and CDR2 (germline): SQVTM, ANQGSEA. V lost 2 bases and J 2 bases, leaving 5 bases between the germline ends. The CDR3 loop reads CSVEPTTDTQYF. DNA for the CDR3: TGCAGCGTTGAACCTACCACAGATACGCAGTATTTT.

The chain has TRBV6-1 and TRBJ1-5; possibly TRBD1 for D (5 bases). Trimming pared 6 bases from V and 7 bases from J, leaving 19 bases between. The CDR3 runs to 15 residues. The germline gives CDR1 MNHNS, CDR2 SASEGT. The chain's CDR3 is CASSQGVGVGQPQHF. DNA for the CDR3: TGTGCCAGCAGCCAAGGGGTAGGGGTTGGACAGCCCCAGCATTTT.

This clonotype showed up just a few times. The chain combines TRBV29-1 with TRBJ1-4, with no clear D. V was pared by 7 bases and J by 4 bases, with 10 bases between. This CDR3 is 12 amino acids long. CDR1 and CDR2 (germline): SQVTM, ANQGSEA. DNA for the CDR3: TGCAGCGCTGGAAGGATTAATGAAAAACTGTTTTTT. Its translation is CSAGRINEKLFF.

This chain uses TRBV7-8 with TRBJ1-2; 10 nucleotides line up with TRBD1. From germline, CDR1 is SGHVS and CDR2 FQNEAQ. The CDR3 has 13 amino acids. V dropped 3 bases and J dropped 8; count of bases not matched to a gene: 3. CDR3 bases: TGTGCCAGCAGCTTCCGGACAGGGGGAGGCTACACCTTC. Its protein product is CASSFRTGGGYTF.

This clonotype occurred many times. The V and J genes are TRBV4-3 and TRBJ2-5; 15 bases map to TRBD2. The length of the CDR3 is 16 residues. V shed 4 bases and J 1 base; nucleotides not matched to a gene: 1. In germline, CDR1 is LGHNA, CDR2 YSLEER. CDR3 residues: CASSPGLAGGQETQYF. CDR3 nucleotides: TGCGCCAGCAGCCCGGGACTAGCGGGGGGCCAAGAGACCCAGTACTTC.

The chain employs TRBV15 and TRBJ2-7; D is ambiguous. The V gene's germline CDR1 is LNHNV and CDR2 YYDKDF (reference sequence). V lost 0 bases to trimming and J lost 4 bases, with 10 bases between them. The CDR3 length is 14 residues. CDR3 DNA: TGTGCCACCAGCAGAGATCTTGGGCAGTACGAGCAGTACGTC. Amino acid sequence: CATSRDLGQYEQYV.

Many counts were recorded for this clonotype. The V gene is TRBV10-3, the J gene TRBJ2-7; D is unclear. The length of the CDR3 is 13 residues. V was cut by 4 bases and J by 1 base, with 8 bases left in between. CDR1 and CDR2 (germline): ENHRY, SYGVKD. Here the CDR3 DNA reads TGTGCCATCAGTGCAGGAGCGTCCTACGAGCAGTACTTC. Amino acid sequence: CAISAGASYEQYF.

This clonotype was detected a few times. The V call is TRBV2, the J call TRBJ2-1, with 9 positions matching TRBD1. Germline V CDR1 and CDR2: SNHLY, FYNNEI. CDR3 length: 13 residues. Trimming removed 10 bases from V and 11 bases from J; junction bases left unmatched: 12. CDR3 sequence: CATAIEGTGKQFF. CDR3 coding DNA: TGTGCCACCGCAATAGAGGGGACAGGGAAGCAGTTCTTC.

This clonotype was seen only a few times. The chain joins TRBV20-1 to TRBJ2-5, with 15 bases aligning to TRBD2. CDR1 is DFQATT, CDR2 SNEGSKA, per germline (reference sequence). The trim removed 5 bases at V and 4 bases at J, leaving 8 bases unmatched. The CDR3 runs 16 residues. CDR3 in amino acids: CSAGLAGGPGLETQYF. Here the CDR3 DNA reads TGCAGTGCTGGACTAGCGGGGGGGCCTGGGTTAGAGACCCAGTACTTC.

This clonotype was detected many times. This chain connects TRBV7-3 to TRBJ2-1; 9 nucleotides match TRBD1. The junction had 8 bases not matched to a gene; V was cut back by 1 base and J by 4 bases. The CDR3 runs 17 residues. Per germline, CDR1 SGHTA and CDR2 FQGTGA. The CDR3 loop is CASSLRGQGRPYNEQFF. The CDR3 DNA follows: TGTGCCAGCAGCTTAAGGGGACAGGGCCGACCTTACAATGAGCAGTTCTTC.

This chain joins TRBV29-1 and TRBJ2-1, with D possibly TRBD1 on 6 matching bases. Germline V gives CDR1 SQVTM, CDR2 ANQGSEA. Trimming removed 3 bases from V and 9 bases from J, with 15 bases in between. The CDR3 runs to 13 residues. The DNA of the CDR3 is TGCAGCGTTGAGTCAGGGGATGGGGGTGAGCAGTTCTTC. Protein sequence: CSVESGDGGEQFF.

The rearrangement uses TRBV7-2 and TRBJ2-7; TRBD1 matches 9 bases. Germline values: CDR1 SGHTA, CDR2 FQGNSA. V dropped 5 bases and J dropped 6; count of bases not matched to a gene: 2. This CDR3 has 12 amino acids. The CDR3 sequence is CASSRTGAEQYV. CDR3 coding DNA: TGTGCCAGCAGCCGGACAGGGGCCGAGCAGTACGTC.

This chain links TRBV7-2 with TRBJ2-3; D possibly uses TRBD1 or TRBD2 (5 bases each). The CDR3 has 15 amino acids. Germline-derived CDR1 and CDR2 are SGHTA and FQGNSA. The CDR3 nucleotides read TGTGTAACCCGGAGTGGGGGACCCCCCCCAGATACGCAGTATTTT. Translating it yields CVTRSGGPPPDTQYF. The entire variable domain, with the rest obtained from reference TRBV7-2 and TRBJ2-3, is as follows: GAGVSQSPSNKVTEKGKDVELRCDPISGHTALYWYRQSLGQGLEFLIYFQGNSAPDKSGLPSDRFSAERTGGSVSTLTIQRTQQEDSAVYLCVTRSGGPPPDTQYFGPGTRLTVL.